The 30 T cell receptor beta chains in this list originate from one sample, sequenced in a study of blood T cell repertoires in COVID-19 (dated by TCRdb to the early 2020s). To prepare the library, the immunoSEQ multiplex PCR assay was applied. In TCRdb, the immuneACCESS table is reduced to in-frame sequences with V and J assigned. These tables do not hold every clone; where another copy was compared, an unresolved V gene accounts for under half, and the others remain unexplained. Recorded for this sample are 59,000 or so clones; 80% of them occurred a single time. Jointly, the top ten make up more than 7% of the sample. The material sequenced was peripheral blood. The receptors here all came from a man aged 55 to 70 with acute or convalescent COVID-19.

This CDR3 reads CASRNQGGGYGYTF. In nucleotides, the CDR3 is TGTGCCAGCAGAAACCAGGGGGGAGGATATGGCTACACCTTC. The chain joins TRBV28 to TRBJ1-2; TRBD1 aligns across 7 bases. This CDR3 is built from 14 residues. From germline, CDR1 is MDHEN and CDR2 SYDVKM. V shed 6 bases and J 5 bases; nucleotides not matched to a gene: 9.

V gene TRBV19 combines with J gene TRBJ1-2; no clear D. The V end lost 5 bases, the J end lost 8 bases, and 9 bases lay between the germline ends. Germline loops: CDR1 LNHDA, CDR2 SQIVND (reference sequence). This CDR3 contains 11 residues. The CDR3 sequence: CASSVGGGYTF. CDR3 coding DNA: TGTGCCAGTAGTGTCGGCGGAGGCTACACCTTC.

The V call is TRBV6-1, the J call TRBJ2-7; 10 bases line up with TRBD1. The germline gives CDR1 MNHNS, CDR2 SASEGT. The CDR3 extends over 17 amino acids. V was pared by 1 base and J by 5 bases, with 11 bases of the junction left unmatched. CDR3: CASSEGPAGTGVDEQYF. CDR3 sequence (DNA): TGTGCCAGCAGTGAAGGCCCTGCCGGGACAGGGGTCGACGAGCAGTACTTC.

The V gene is TRBV19, the J gene TRBJ1-2, with D unclear. The CDR3 spans 12 residues. Per germline, CDR1 LNHDA and CDR2 SQIVND (reference sequence). Trimming cost V 3 bases and J 4 bases, with 6 bases left between them. CDR3 bases: TGTGCCAGTAGTATGCCAGTCTATGGCTACACCTTC. Its protein is CASSMPVYGYTF.

This clone was detected only a few times. The chain carries TRBV12-3 or TRBV12-4 and TRBJ2-1; TRBD2 might be the D (7 bases). The CDR3 consists of 12 residues. Trimming removed 5 bases from V and 10 bases from J, with 12 bases in between. The CDR3 bases are TGTGCCAGCAGTCGGACTAGGGGGGAGCAGTTCTTC. Its translation: CASSRTRGEQFF.

The CDR3 coding sequence is TGTGCCAGCAGCCTCCGGGGGCAGCCCCAGCATTTT. Translated: CASSLRGQPQHF. The chain is built from TRBV7-9 and TRBJ1-5; D might be TRBD1 (5 bases). The CDR3 length is 12 residues. Deletions cut 5 bases from V and 7 bases from J, with 9 bases between. Germline V gives CDR1 SEHNR, CDR2 FQNEAQ (reference sequence).

This clone was counted a single time. The chain uses TRBV4-2 and TRBJ2-3, with TRBD1 matching 9 bases. There are 16 residues in the CDR3. Germline assignment: CDR1 LGHNA and CDR2 YNFKEQ. With V trimmed by 6 bases and J by 2 bases, 9 bases remained unmatched. The CDR3 is CASSPQGASSTDTQYF. Written as DNA, the CDR3 is TGTGCCAGCAGTCCACAGGGGGCGTCTTCCACAGATACGCAGTATTTT.

J is TRBJ1-5 and V is TRBV19; weak D call: TRBD1 (5 bases). The ends were cut back, 1 base at V and 6 bases at J, with 19 bases in the middle. The length of the CDR3 is 17 residues. Germline CDR1 is LNHDA and CDR2 is SQIVND (reference sequence). The CDR3: CASSIALGRGAPQPQHF. The DNA of the CDR3 is TGTGCCAGTAGTATAGCCCTCGGGAGGGGCGCCCCTCAGCCCCAGCATTTT.

The chain has TRBV12-5 and TRBJ2-7, with D perhaps TRBD1 (6 bases). Between the trimmed V and J ends, which lost 1 base and 0 bases, there was a span of 10 bases. The CDR3 is made up of 15 amino acids. From germline, CDR1 is LGHNT and CDR2 FRNRAP. The CDR3: CASGLGDTSSYEQYF. The DNA of the CDR3 is TGTGCTAGTGGTTTGGGGGACACGAGCTCCTACGAGCAGTACTTC.

V gene TRBV18 combines with J gene TRBJ2-3; 10 bases fit TRBD2. The CDR3 is 20 amino acids. CDR1 is KGHSH and CDR2 is LQKENI in the germline V gene. V was pared by 2 bases and J by 3 bases, with 17 bases of the junction left unmatched. CDR3 sequence (DNA): TGTGCCAGCTCACCAGTGAGTAGCGGGGGGCCGTTGATAAAGACAGATACGCAGTATTTT. Translation: CASSPVSSGGPLIKTDTQYF. The full variable domain, rest sourced from reference TRBV18 and TRBJ2-3, is NAGVMQNPRHLVRRRGQEARLRCSPMKGHSHVYWYRQLPEEGLKFMVYLQKENIIDESGMPKERFSAEFPKEGPSILRIQQVVRGDSAAYFCASSPVSSGGPLIKTDTQYFGPGTRLTVL.

The chain links TRBV27 to TRBJ2-5; TRBD2 aligns across 14 bases. The CDR3 loop spans 16 amino acids. Germline CDR1 MNHEY, CDR2 SMNVEV (reference sequence). V lost 1 base to trimming and J lost 5 bases; unmatched junction nucleotides: 3. In nucleotides, the CDR3 is TGTGCCAGCAGTTTATTGGGACTAGCGGGGGATGAGACCCAGTACTTC. Its translation is CASSLLGLAGDETQYF.

The CDR3 DNA sequence: TGTGCCAGCAGGATACAGGGTACCTATGGCTACACCTTC. Translating gives CASRIQGTYGYTF. The rearrangement links TRBV6-5 to TRBJ1-2; D perhaps matches TRBD1 (6 bases). The ends were cut back, 6 bases at V and 4 bases at J, with 12 bases in the middle. This CDR3 is 13 amino acids long. Looked up from germline, CDR1 is MNHEY and CDR2 is SVGAGI.

The rearrangement joins TRBV19 to TRBJ1-6, with D maybe TRBD1 (6 bases). Germline CDR1 reads LNHDA; CDR2 reads SQIVND (reference sequence). Trimming took off 6 bases at V and 9 bases at J, with 24 bases between the two ends. This CDR3 is 17 amino acids long. The CDR3: CASSDDRRVGNGSPLHF. CDR3 coding DNA: TGTGCCAGTAGCGATGACAGGAGAGTCGGGAATGGTTCACCCCTCCACTTT.

This clone appeared a single time. The V call is TRBV15, the J call TRBJ1-2; D possibly corresponds to TRBD1 (5 bases). The ends were cut back, 3 bases at V and 3 bases at J, with 14 bases in the middle. Germline V gene data show CDR1 as LNHNV and CDR2 as YYDKDF (reference sequence). The CDR3 runs to 15 residues. The CDR3 nucleotides are TGTGCCACCAGCAGGAAGGGGCGCGCCCACTATGGCTACACCTTC. Encoded protein: CATSRKGRAHYGYTF.

The sample holds one count of this clone. This chain uses TRBV6-5 with TRBJ1-2, with a possible D match to TRBD1 (6 bases). Trimming removed 6 bases at V and 4 bases at J, with 9 bases between. Germline CDR1 and CDR2: MNHEY and SVGAGI. The CDR3 sequence is 12 residues long. This chain's CDR3 is CASRGTTYGYTF. The CDR3 DNA sequence: TGTGCCAGCAGAGGGACAACCTATGGCTACACCTTC.

The CDR3 bases are TGTGCCAGCAGAGTACTAGGCTACGAGCAGTACTTC. This codes for CASRVLGYEQYF. The chain carries TRBV2 and TRBJ2-7, with D maybe TRBD2 (5 bases). This CDR3 is built from 12 residues. Trimming removed 6 bases at V and 3 bases at J, with 9 bases between. The V gene's germline CDR1 is SNHLY and CDR2 FYNNEI.

V and J are TRBV5-5 and TRBJ1-1; TRBD1 matches at 7 bases. Germline CDR1 reads SGHKS; CDR2 reads YYEKEE (reference sequence). With V trimmed by 4 bases and J by 3 bases, 9 bases remained unmatched. The CDR3 runs 15 residues. The CDR3 DNA reads as TGTGCCAGCAGCCCACAAGGGGGCCGGTACACTGAAGCTTTCTTT. Residues: CASSPQGGRYTEAFF.

DNA for the CDR3: TGTGCCAGCAGTCCGGAGGGTGCGGGGGGCCCGAGGGATACGCAGTATTTT. Amino acid sequence: CASSPEGAGGPRDTQYF. The chain links TRBV3-1 (or the pseudogene TRBV3-2) to TRBJ2-3, with TRBD2 matching over 8 bases. This CDR3 is built from 17 residues. CDR1 is LGHDT, CDR2 YNNKEL, per germline (reference sequence). With V trimmed by 6 bases and J by 6 bases, 17 bases remained unmatched.

This sequence joins TRBV6-5 and TRBJ2-7; 10 positions match TRBD2. Germline trimming cut 4 bases from V and 2 bases from J; bases unmatched to any gene: 2. The CDR3 contains 14 residues. Per the germline V gene, CDR1 is MNHEY and CDR2 is SVGAGI. For the CDR3, the DNA is TGTGCCAGCAGTTCTAGCGGGGGCCCCTACGAGCAGTACTTC. Encoded protein: CASSSSGGPYEQYF.

This chain uses TRBV5-6 with TRBJ2-7, with TRBD2 matching 12 bases. The CDR3 extends over 16 amino acids. CDR1 and CDR2 from the germline V gene are SGHDT and YYEEEE. Trimming cost V 3 bases and J 0 bases; bases outside gene matches: 4. The CDR3 coding sequence is TGTGCCAGCAGCTCCCAGACTAGCGGGGGCTCCTACGAGCAGTACTTC. Residues: CASSSQTSGGSYEQYF.

V gene TRBV7-8 combines with J gene TRBJ1-1; the D gene is possibly TRBD1 (5 bases). V was cut by 5 bases and J by 7 bases, with 11 bases left in between. Germline V gene lookup returns CDR1 SGHVS and CDR2 FQNEAQ. This CDR3 comprises 12 residues. In DNA, the CDR3 is TGTGCCAGCAGCGTCGGGGGTGGTGAAGCTTTCTTT. Amino acids: CASSVGGGEAFF.

The rearrangement links TRBV4-1 to TRBJ1-1; 9 bases agree with TRBD1. The CDR3 is 14 amino acids. CDR1 is MGHRA, CDR2 YSYEKL, per germline. V shed 4 bases and J 6 bases; nucleotides not matched to a gene: 6. The CDR3 region is CASSPDRGFAEAFF. The DNA for the CDR3 is TGCGCCAGCAGCCCGGACAGGGGCTTCGCTGAAGCTTTCTTT.

The chain uses TRBV6-5 and TRBJ1-1; a possible D gene is TRBD1 (5 bases). V was pared by 5 bases and J by 10 bases, with 23 bases between. Per germline, CDR1 MNHEY and CDR2 SVGAGI. The CDR3 spans 15 residues. CDR3 loop: CASSTPARGKEGAFF. Written as DNA, the CDR3 is TGTGCCAGCAGTACGCCAGCGAGGGGAAAGGAGGGAGCTTTCTTT.

The chain links TRBV18 to TRBJ2-7; D is possibly TRBD1 (5 bases). This CDR3 spans 14 amino acids. Trimming cost V 0 bases and J 3 bases, with 9 bases left between them. Germline V lookup: CDR1 KGHSH, CDR2 LQKENI. The CDR3 protein is CASSPPRQRYEQYF. CDR3 coding DNA: TGTGCCAGCTCACCACCGAGACAGCGCTACGAGCAGTACTTC.

CDR3 sequence: CASSPIQGPVYGYTF. As DNA, the CDR3 is TGTGCCAGCAGCCCGATCCAGGGGCCTGTCTATGGCTACACCTTC. The chain carries TRBV14 and TRBJ1-2, with D possibly being TRBD1 (6 bases). The CDR3 spans 15 residues. Germline V gives CDR1 SGHDN, CDR2 FVKESK. V was shortened by 4 bases and J by 4 bases, with 16 bases between the two germline ends.

This chain joins TRBV7-9 and TRBJ2-5, with 10 bases that match TRBD2. V shed 9 bases and J 7 bases; nucleotides not matched to a gene: 8. The germline gives CDR1 SEHNR, CDR2 FQNEAQ (reference sequence). The CDR3 is 13 amino acids. The CDR3 reads CASRSGGVVTQYF. For the CDR3, the DNA is TGTGCCAGTAGGAGCGGGGGGGTGGTGACCCAGTACTTC.

The V call is TRBV4-1, the J call TRBJ1-2; 7 bases fit TRBD1. This CDR3 comprises 14 residues. V gave up 1 base and J gave up 8 bases; unmatched junction bases: 7. The germline gives CDR1 MGHRA, CDR2 YSYEKL. Here the CDR3 reads CASSQVRQGGGYTF. CDR3 DNA: TGCGCCAGCAGCCAAGTCAGACAGGGTGGAGGCTACACCTTC.

CDR3: CASIIGGTDTQYF. CDR3 coding DNA: TGTGCCAGCATAATCGGGGGCACAGATACGCAGTATTTT. The chain carries TRBV2 and TRBJ2-3; TRBD2 might be the D (5 bases). CDR1 is SNHLY and CDR2 is FYNNEI in the germline V gene. V dropped 7 bases and J dropped 1 base, with 9 bases sitting between them. The CDR3 covers 13 residues.

V and J are TRBV5-1 and TRBJ2-7; D perhaps matches TRBD1 (5 bases). Trimming stripped 0 bases from V and 4 bases from J, with 11 bases between. The CDR3 consists of 14 residues. Germline loops: CDR1 SGHRS, CDR2 YFSETQ. CDR3 residues: CASSLEGKGYEQYF. In DNA, the CDR3 is TGCGCCAGCAGCTTGGAAGGCAAGGGGTACGAGCAGTACTTC.

The rearrangement uses TRBV27 and TRBJ2-3; 11 nucleotides line up with TRBD1. The CDR3 extends over 17 amino acids. The germline V gene has CDR1 MNHEY and CDR2 SMNVEV (reference sequence). The trim removed 3 bases at V and 3 bases at J, leaving 8 bases unmatched. CDR3 sequence (DNA): TGTGCCAGCAGTTTTAGGACAGGGGGCGGTAAGACAGATACGCAGTATTTT. This encodes CASSFRTGGGKTDTQYF.